The clone carrying this T cell receptor (beta chain) was seen just once. Unique molecular identifiers were used in preparing the TCRbeta library. TCRdb re-derived calls from the PCR reads in MiXCR, one entry per CDR3 protein. The top ten clones hold approximately 1% of a sample with approximately 640,000 distinct CDR3 sequences, around a sixth of them seen once. This sample is drawn from a study of T-cell reconstitution after alpha-beta-depleted transplantation in children. Germline lookup yields CDR1 LGHNA and CDR2 YSLEER. This CDR3 has 16 residues. J lost 7 bases, V lost 4 bases, and 12 bases had no gene match.

This sample comprised PBMCs from the stem cell graft donor, obtained from the stem cell graft. This receptor was obtained from a human donor who donated a stem cell graft to a child with acute myeloid leukemia. This rearrangement joins TRBV4-3 to TRBJ2-2; 7 bases match TRBD2. In DNA form, the CDR3 reads TGCGCCAGCAGCCGGAGCCCTACCACTAGCGTCGGGGAGCTGTTTTTT. As protein: CASSRSPTTSVGELFF.